This TCR beta chain originates from a study of low-dose radiotherapy and immunotherapy resistance in tumors. V was trimmed by 9 bases and J by 5 bases, leaving 20 bases between them. The CDR3 contains 15 residues. Primers targeting TRAV and TRBV primed first-strand cDNA, covering alpha and beta chains. TCRs were put through roughly 20 PCR cycles of amplification with Phusion. A constant-region primer and the V-primer adapter served as the primer pair. TCRdb reprocessed the reads via MiXCR and lists one record per CDR3 protein. The sample consists of under 70,000 distinct CDR3 sequences, approximately 26% of them appearing once. Time point here: before trial treatment.

This specimen was PBMCs, taken before treatment. V gene TRBV12-3 or TRBV12-4 combines with J gene TRBJ1-5; no firm D call. The receptor was isolated from a male donor with prostate cancer. CDR3 in amino acids: CARRNRDKPDQPQHF. CDR3 in DNA: TGTGCCAGAAGAAACCGGGATAAACCGGATCAGCCCCAGCATTTT.